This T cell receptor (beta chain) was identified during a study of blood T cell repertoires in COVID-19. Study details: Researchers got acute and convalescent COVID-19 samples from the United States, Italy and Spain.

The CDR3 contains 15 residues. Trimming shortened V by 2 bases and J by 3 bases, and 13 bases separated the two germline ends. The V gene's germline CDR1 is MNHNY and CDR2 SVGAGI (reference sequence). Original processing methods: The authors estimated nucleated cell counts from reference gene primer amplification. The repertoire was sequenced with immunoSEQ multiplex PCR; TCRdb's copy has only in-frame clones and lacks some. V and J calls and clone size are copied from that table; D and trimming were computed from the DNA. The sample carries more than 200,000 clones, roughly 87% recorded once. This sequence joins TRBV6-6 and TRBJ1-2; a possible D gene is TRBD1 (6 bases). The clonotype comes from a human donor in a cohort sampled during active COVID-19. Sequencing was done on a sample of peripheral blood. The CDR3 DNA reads TGTGCCAGCAGTTACGATAGCAGGACAGACTATGGCTACACCTTC. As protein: CASSYDSRTDYGYTF.